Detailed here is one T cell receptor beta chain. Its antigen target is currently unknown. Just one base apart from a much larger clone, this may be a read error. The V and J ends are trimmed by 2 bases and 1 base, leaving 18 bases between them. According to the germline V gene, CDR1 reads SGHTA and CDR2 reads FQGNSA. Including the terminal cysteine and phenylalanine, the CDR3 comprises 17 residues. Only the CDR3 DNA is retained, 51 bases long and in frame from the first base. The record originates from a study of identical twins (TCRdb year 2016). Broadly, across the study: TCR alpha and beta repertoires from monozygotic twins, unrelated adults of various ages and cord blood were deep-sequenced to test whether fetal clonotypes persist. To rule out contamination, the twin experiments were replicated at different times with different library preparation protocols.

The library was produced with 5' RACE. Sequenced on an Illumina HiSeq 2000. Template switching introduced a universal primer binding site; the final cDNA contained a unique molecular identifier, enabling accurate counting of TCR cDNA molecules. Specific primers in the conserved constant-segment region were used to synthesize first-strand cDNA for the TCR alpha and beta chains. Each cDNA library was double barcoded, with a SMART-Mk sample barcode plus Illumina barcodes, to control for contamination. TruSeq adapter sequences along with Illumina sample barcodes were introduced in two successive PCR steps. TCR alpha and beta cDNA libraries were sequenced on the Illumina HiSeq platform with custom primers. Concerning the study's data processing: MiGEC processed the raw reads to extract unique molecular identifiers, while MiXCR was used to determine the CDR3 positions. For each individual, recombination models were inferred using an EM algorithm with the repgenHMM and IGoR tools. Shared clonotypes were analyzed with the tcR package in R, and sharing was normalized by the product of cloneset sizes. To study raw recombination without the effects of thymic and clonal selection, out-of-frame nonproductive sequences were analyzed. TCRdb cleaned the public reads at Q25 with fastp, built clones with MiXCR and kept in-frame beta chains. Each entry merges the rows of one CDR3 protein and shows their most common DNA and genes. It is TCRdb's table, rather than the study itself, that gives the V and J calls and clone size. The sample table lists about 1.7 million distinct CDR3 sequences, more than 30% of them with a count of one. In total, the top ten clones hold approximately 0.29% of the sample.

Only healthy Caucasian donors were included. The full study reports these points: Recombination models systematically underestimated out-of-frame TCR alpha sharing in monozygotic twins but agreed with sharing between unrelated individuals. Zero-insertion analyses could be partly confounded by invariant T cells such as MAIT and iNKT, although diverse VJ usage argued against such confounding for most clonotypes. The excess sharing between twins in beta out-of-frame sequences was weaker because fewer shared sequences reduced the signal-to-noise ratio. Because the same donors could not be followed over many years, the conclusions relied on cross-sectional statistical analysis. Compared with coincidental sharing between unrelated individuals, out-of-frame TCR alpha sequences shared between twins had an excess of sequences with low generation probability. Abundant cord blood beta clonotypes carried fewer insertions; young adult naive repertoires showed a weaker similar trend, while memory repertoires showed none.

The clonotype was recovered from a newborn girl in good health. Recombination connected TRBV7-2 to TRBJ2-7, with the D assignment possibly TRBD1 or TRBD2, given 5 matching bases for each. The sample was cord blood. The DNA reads TGTGCCAGCAGCTTACCCTCTAGAGGGGCCTTTTCCTACGAGCAGTACTTC. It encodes CASSLPSRGAFSYEQYF. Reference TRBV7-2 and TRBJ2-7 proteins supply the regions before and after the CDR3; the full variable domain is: GAGVSQSPSNKVTEKGKDVELRCDPISGHTALYWYRQSLGQGLEFLIYFQGNSAPDKSGLPSDRFSAERTGGSVSTLTIQRTQQEDSAVYLCASSLPSRGAFSYEQYFGPGTRLTVT.